This passage covers 10 T cell receptor beta chains from one sample sequenced in a study of beta chain features in type 1 diabetes. General study results and limits: Patients with Type 1 diabetes showed moderately but significantly shorter TCRB CDR3s in all four CD4+ subsets.

No antigen has been identified for these receptors. Reverse transcription of all isolated RNA meant that expressed TCRB transcripts were sequenced. This table comes from immunoSEQ multiplex PCR, and its TCRdb copy is limited to in-frame clones, with some not included. The data contain 40,000 to 45,000 clones, around 70% of them singletons. The sequenced sample was Tregs from blood. The receptors shown here come from a woman aged 18-35 years with type 1 diabetes.

The CDR3 loop is CASSWGLEGNEQFF. The CDR3, as DNA: TGTGCCAGCAGCTGGGGACTAGAGGGCAATGAGCAGTTCTTC. The genes are TRBV7-2 and TRBJ2-1; 8 bases fit TRBD2. The ends lost 4 bases at V and 6 bases at J; junction bases unmatched: 5. This CDR3 is 14 amino acids long. Germline CDR1 SGHTA, CDR2 FQGNSA.

The CDR3 bases are TGCGCCAGCAGCGGACTAGCGGGGGGAAAAAATGAGCAGTTCTTC. This translates into CASSGLAGGKNEQFF. The chain combines TRBV5-1 with TRBJ2-1; TRBD2 matches 14 bases. Trimming took 4 bases from V and 7 from J; bases not matched to a gene: 4. The CDR3 consists of 15 residues. The germline gives CDR1 SGHRS, CDR2 YFSETQ.

This clone turned up a few times. The chain carries TRBV2 and TRBJ1-5, with D possibly TRBD1 on 5 matching bases. The germline V gene encodes CDR1 SNHLY and CDR2 FYNNEI. This CDR3 contains 14 residues. Trimming removed 5 bases at V and 3 bases at J, with 11 bases between. The CDR3 DNA follows: TGTGCCAGCAGTTCGACAGCTTACAATCAGCCCCAGCATTTT. It specifies CASSSTAYNQPQHF.

CDR3 coding DNA: TGCAGCGTGGGACACCTAGATACGCAGTATTTT. Translated, it gives CSVGHLDTQYF. The chain carries TRBV29-1 and TRBJ2-3; weak D call: TRBD1 (6 bases). There are 11 residues in the CDR3. Germline CDR1 SQVTM, CDR2 ANQGSEA. Trimming cost V 6 bases and J 5 bases, with 9 bases left between them.

The CDR3 DNA reads as TGTGCCAGCAGTTTAGACTCAGGGGTGAGTGGCTACACCTTC. It yields the protein CASSLDSGVSGYTF. V is TRBV28 and J is TRBJ1-2; D is perhaps TRBD1 (6 bases). The length of the CDR3 is 14 residues. V lost 2 bases, J lost 7 bases, and 14 bases lay in between. CDR1 is MDHEN and CDR2 is SYDVKM in the germline V gene.

CDR3 bases: TGCAGCGTTGGGGGCAGAGCCCACACTGAAGCTTTCTTT. Protein product: CSVGGRAHTEAFF. The rearrangement joins TRBV29-1 to TRBJ1-1; possibly TRBD1 for D (5 bases). The CDR3 is made up of 13 amino acids. Germline-derived CDR1 and CDR2 are SQVTM and ANQGSEA. V lost 4 bases and J lost 3, with 12 bases in between.

This clone has more than one count but fewer than ten. The chain combines TRBV5-4 with TRBJ2-7, with 8 bases that match TRBD2. The CDR3 runs to 14 residues. Germline loops: CDR1 SGHNT, CDR2 YYREEE (reference sequence). Trimming cost V 4 bases and J 5 bases; bases outside gene matches: 8. The CDR3 coding sequence is TGTGCCAGCAGCCCCGGGACTAGGGGCGACGAGCAGTACTTC. Its protein product is CASSPGTRGDEQYF.

The rearrangement uses TRBV19 and TRBJ2-1; 10 bases map to TRBD2. The CDR3 contains 17 residues. CDR1 and CDR2 (germline): LNHDA, SQIVND (reference sequence). V lost 3 bases and J lost 0; bases outside the gene matches: 5. Here the CDR3 DNA reads TGTGCCAGTAGTATGAGAGCTAGCGGGAGCTCCTACAATGAGCAGTTCTTC. It codes for CASSMRASGSSYNEQFF.

The chain is built from TRBV7-2 and TRBJ2-7; D perhaps matches TRBD2 (6 bases). Deletions cut 5 bases from V and 5 bases from J, with 16 bases between. CDR1 and CDR2 from the germline V gene are SGHTA and FQGNSA. The CDR3 extends over 14 amino acids. The CDR3 loop is CASSPGGSRHEQYF. The CDR3, as DNA: TGTGCCAGCAGCCCCGGAGGGTCAAGGCACGAGCAGTACTTC.

V and J are TRBV2 and TRBJ1-5, with D perhaps matching TRBD1 (6 bases). The CDR3 is 16 residues long. Germline loops: CDR1 SNHLY, CDR2 FYNNEI. The ends were cut back, 6 bases at V and 4 bases at J, with 19 bases in the middle. The CDR3 region has the DNA TGTGCCAGCAGGGAGTGGGGCGGGGGCCGGAATCAGCCCCAGCATTTT. Translating it yields CASREWGGGRNQPQHF.